One sample yielded the 13 T cell receptor beta chains listed below, sequenced in a study of blood T cells in healthy people across ages. Next came a second PCR, run for about 7 to 12 cycles, which used a sample-barcoded 5' primer along with a J-beta primer mix. One entry per CDR3 protein, called by TCRdb with MiXCR from the 5' RACE reads. The table lists over 600,000 distinct CDR3 sequences, about 47% of them singletons, with approximately 18% in the top ten. Specimen: blood. These receptors were collected from a man aged 80 or over in good health.

Concerning this clonotype itself: This likely comes from a read error, as the CDR3 has no conserved phenylalanine or tryptophan at its end. The chain uses TRBV4-1 and TRBJ2-3; D is perhaps TRBD1 (5 bases). Trimming removed 5 bases at V and 4 bases at J, with 16 bases between. Germline V gene sequence: CDR1 MGHRA, CDR2 YSYEKL. The CDR3 is made up of 15 amino acids. The chain's CDR3 is CASSYWGSTADTQYL. The CDR3 region has the DNA TGCGCCAGCAGCTATTGGGGCAGCACCGCAGATACGCAGTATTTA.

The chain joins TRBV5-1 to TRBJ2-1; D unresolved. The CDR3 sequence is 13 residues long. Germline CDR1 and CDR2: SGHRS and YFSETQ. Deletions cut 10 bases from V and 2 bases from J, with 13 bases between. The CDR3: CAGGVLPYNEQFF. The CDR3 DNA follows: TGCGCCGGTGGGGTCTTGCCCTACAATGAGCAGTTCTTC.

This clonotype was counted a single time. The chain uses TRBV29-1 and TRBJ2-5; 7 bases are shared with TRBD2. CDR3 length equals 13 residues. CDR1 and CDR2 (germline): SQVTM, ANQGSEA. J was trimmed by 5 bases and V by 7 bases; bases with no gene match: 10. This CDR3 reads CSARAGVEETQYF. The CDR3 DNA follows: TGCAGCGCTAGGGCGGGAGTGGAGGAGACCCAGTACTTC.

At least ten counts were recorded for this clonotype. This chain's CDR3 is CASSLMGGNEQYF. Here the CDR3 DNA reads TGTGCCAGCAGCTTAATGGGGGGTAACGAGCAGTACTTC. V gene TRBV7-3 combines with J gene TRBJ2-7, with D tentatively TRBD2 (6 bases). Germline V lookup: CDR1 SGHTA, CDR2 FQGTGA. Trimming removed 1 base at V and 5 bases at J, with 9 bases between. This CDR3 spans 13 amino acids.

In its sample, this clonotype was seen many times. The chain couples TRBV20-1 to TRBJ2-3, with D perhaps given as TRBD1 or TRBD2 (6 bases each). The V and J ends lost 4 bases and 6 bases respectively, with 14 bases between them. Germline-derived CDR1 and CDR2 are DFQATT and SNEGSKA (reference sequence). The CDR3 consists of 13 residues. The CDR3 bases are TGCAGTGCTATCAGCGGAGGGGGGGATACGCAGTATTTT. This encodes CSAISGGGDTQYF.

The chain carries TRBV12-3 or TRBV12-4 and TRBJ2-6; D unclear. V was pared by 3 bases and J by 0 bases, with 9 bases between. The CDR3 is 16 amino acids. The CDR3 DNA reads TGTGCCAGCAGTTTTGGCTCGACCTCTGGGGCCAACGTCCTGACTTTC. Translation gives CASSFGSTSGANVLTF.

This CDR3 is CASSQAGEVGYTF. Here the CDR3 DNA reads TGTGCCAGCAGCCAGGCAGGGGAGGTTGGCTACACCTTC. This sequence joins TRBV7-3 and TRBJ1-2; possibly TRBD1 for D (6 bases). Trimming shortened V by 5 bases and J by 7 bases, and 14 bases separated the two germline ends. The length of the CDR3 is 13 residues. Germline assignment: CDR1 SGHTA and CDR2 FQGTGA.

This clonotype was seen ten or more times. The J gene is TRBJ2-7, the V gene TRBV3-1, with 7 bases aligning to TRBD1. Germline CDR1 reads LGHDT; CDR2 reads YNNKEL (reference sequence). The CDR3 is made up of 12 amino acids. Trimming took 2 bases from V and 9 from J; bases not matched to a gene: 4. The CDR3 coding sequence is TGTGCCAGCAGCCAAAACAGGGGTGCGCAGTACTTC. Translation: CASSQNRGAQYF.

This clonotype has just a few counts. The rearrangement links TRBV6-2 or TRBV6-3 to TRBJ2-1; no reliable D call. Trimming removed 3 bases from V and 0 bases from J, with 6 bases in between. The CDR3 has 14 amino acids. Germline values: CDR1 MNHEY, CDR2 SVGEGT. In nucleotides, the CDR3 is TGTGCCAGCAGTTATTCAGTCTCCTACAATGAGCAGTTCTTC. Protein: CASSYSVSYNEQFF.

This clonotype turned up a few times. This chain connects TRBV18 to TRBJ2-5; possible D gene TRBD1, 5 bases. The CDR3 totals 15 residues. CDR1 KGHSH and CDR2 LQKENI come from the germline V gene. The V end was cut by 1 base, the J end by 4 bases, with 13 bases between. CDR3 residues: CASSPLDRPRETQYF. In nucleotides, the CDR3 is TGTGCCAGCTCACCACTCGACAGACCGCGAGAGACCCAGTACTTC.

The chain recombines TRBV5-6 with TRBJ2-3; D call uncertain. The V gene lost 0 bases and the J gene lost 6 bases, with 8 bases spanning the gap. The CDR3 has 13 residues. The germline V gene has CDR1 SGHDT and CDR2 YYEEEE. The CDR3 protein is CASSLELRDTQYF. In DNA form, the CDR3 reads TGTGCCAGCAGCTTGGAGCTACGGGATACGCAGTATTTT.

This clonotype was seen ten or more times. Since a much larger clone is just one base distant, this may be a read error. The chain combines TRBV12-5 with TRBJ2-3, with D possibly being TRBD1 (6 bases). The V end was cut by 4 bases, the J end by 2 bases, with 13 bases between. Germline V CDR1 and CDR2: LGHNT, FRNRAP. The CDR3 loop spans 15 amino acids. The CDR3: CASGWGTSITDTQYF. CDR3 DNA: TGTGCTAGTGGTTGGGGGACATCGATCACAGATACGCAGTATTTT.

The V call is TRBV7-3, the J call TRBJ1-1, with D possibly being TRBD1 (5 bases). V was pared by 1 base and J by 3 bases, with 9 bases between. The CDR3 consists of 14 residues. CDR1 is SGHTA, CDR2 FQGTGA, per germline. This chain's CDR3 is CASSLRRGDTEAFF. The CDR3, as DNA: TGTGCCAGCAGCTTAAGGAGGGGTGACACTGAAGCTTTCTTT. Variable domain in full (rest from reference TRBV7-3 and TRBJ1-1): GAGVSQTPSNKVTEKGKYVELRCDPISGHTALYWYRQSLGQGPEFLIYFQGTGAADDSGLPNDRFFAVRPEGSVSTLKIQRTERGDSAVYLCASSLRRGDTEAFFGQGTRLTVV.